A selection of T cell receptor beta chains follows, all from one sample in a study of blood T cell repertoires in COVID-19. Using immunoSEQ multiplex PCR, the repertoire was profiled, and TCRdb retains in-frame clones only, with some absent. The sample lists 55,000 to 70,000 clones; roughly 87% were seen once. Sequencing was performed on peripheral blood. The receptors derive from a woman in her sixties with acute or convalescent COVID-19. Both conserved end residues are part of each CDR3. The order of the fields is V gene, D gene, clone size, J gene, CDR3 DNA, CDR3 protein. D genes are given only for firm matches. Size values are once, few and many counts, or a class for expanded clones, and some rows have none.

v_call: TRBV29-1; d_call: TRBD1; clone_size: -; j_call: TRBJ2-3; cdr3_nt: TGCAGCGTTGAACCAGGGGGCGCAGATACGCAGTATTTT; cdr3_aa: CSVEPGGADTQYF
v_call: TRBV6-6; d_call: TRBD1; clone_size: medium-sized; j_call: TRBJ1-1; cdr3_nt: TGTGCCAGCAAGCGACAGGGGTCGGACACTGAAGCTTTCTTT; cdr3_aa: CASKRQGSDTEAFF
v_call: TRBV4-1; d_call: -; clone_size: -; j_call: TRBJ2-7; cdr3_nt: TGCGCCAGCAGCCAAGACCCCGGTTACTACGAGCAGTACTTC; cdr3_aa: CASSQDPGYYEQYF
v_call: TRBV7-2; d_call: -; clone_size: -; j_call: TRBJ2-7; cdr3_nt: TGTGCCAGCAGCCCATGGGGGGAAAGTTACGAGCAGTACTTC; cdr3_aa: CASSPWGESYEQYF
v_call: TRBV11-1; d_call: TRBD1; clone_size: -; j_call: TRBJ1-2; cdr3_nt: TGTGCCAGCAGCTTGGGACAGGGACATGGCTACACCTTC; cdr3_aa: CASSLGQGHGYTF
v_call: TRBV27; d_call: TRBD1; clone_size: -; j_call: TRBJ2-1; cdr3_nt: TGTGCCAGCAGTCCGGGACAGGGGGGGAATGAGCAGTTCTTC; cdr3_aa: CASSPGQGGNEQFF
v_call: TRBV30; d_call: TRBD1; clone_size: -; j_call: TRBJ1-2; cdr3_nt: TGTGCCTGGAGTGCCGCCGGGGGACAGTATGGCTACACCTTC; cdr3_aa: CAWSAAGGQYGYTF
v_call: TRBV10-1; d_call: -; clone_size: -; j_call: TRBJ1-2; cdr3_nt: TGCGCCAGCAGTGAGTCGGGCAGCGGGGGCTACACCTTC; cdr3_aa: CASSESGSGGYTF
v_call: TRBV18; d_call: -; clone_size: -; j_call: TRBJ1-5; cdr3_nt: TGTGCCAGCTCACCCCTCGGGGAGAGTCAGCCCCAGCATTTT; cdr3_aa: CASSPLGESQPQHF
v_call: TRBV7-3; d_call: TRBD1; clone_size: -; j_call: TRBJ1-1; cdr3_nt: TGTGCCAGCAGCCCCTGGGGACAGCTGAACACTGAAGCTTTCTTT; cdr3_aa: CASSPWGQLNTEAFF
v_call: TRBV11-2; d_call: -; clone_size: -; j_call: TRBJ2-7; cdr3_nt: TGTGCCAGCAGCTTCGACCTGACGGGGGAGCAGTACTTC; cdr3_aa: CASSFDLTGEQYF
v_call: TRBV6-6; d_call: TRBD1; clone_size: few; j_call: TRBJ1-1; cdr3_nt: TGTGCCAGCAGCTGGAGGGGGCCGGACGAAGCTTTCTTT; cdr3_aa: CASSWRGPDEAFF
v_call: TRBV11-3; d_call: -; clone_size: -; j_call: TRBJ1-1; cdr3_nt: TGTGCCAGCAGCTTAGGGCGGCACACTGAAGCTTTCTTT; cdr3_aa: CASSLGRHTEAFF
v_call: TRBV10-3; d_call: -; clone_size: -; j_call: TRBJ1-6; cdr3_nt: TGTGCCGCGGGGGGACCCCCCAATTCACCCCTCCACTTT; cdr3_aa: CAAGGPPNSPLHF
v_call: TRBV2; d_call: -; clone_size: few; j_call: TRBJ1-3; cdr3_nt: TGTGCCAGCAATAGGGGGGGACCTGGAAACACCATATATTTT; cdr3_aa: CASNRGGPGNTIYF